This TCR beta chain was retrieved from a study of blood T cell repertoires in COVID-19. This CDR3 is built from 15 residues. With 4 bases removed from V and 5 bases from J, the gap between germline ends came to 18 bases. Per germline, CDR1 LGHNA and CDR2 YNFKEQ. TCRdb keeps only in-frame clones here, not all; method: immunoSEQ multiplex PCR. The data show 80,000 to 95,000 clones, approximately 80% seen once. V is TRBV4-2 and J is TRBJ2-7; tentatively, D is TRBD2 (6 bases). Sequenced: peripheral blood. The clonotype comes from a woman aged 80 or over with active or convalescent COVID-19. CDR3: CASSRTAGGSDEQYF. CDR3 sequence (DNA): TGTGCCAGCAGCCGGACGGCCGGGGGTTCGGACGAGCAGTACTTC.